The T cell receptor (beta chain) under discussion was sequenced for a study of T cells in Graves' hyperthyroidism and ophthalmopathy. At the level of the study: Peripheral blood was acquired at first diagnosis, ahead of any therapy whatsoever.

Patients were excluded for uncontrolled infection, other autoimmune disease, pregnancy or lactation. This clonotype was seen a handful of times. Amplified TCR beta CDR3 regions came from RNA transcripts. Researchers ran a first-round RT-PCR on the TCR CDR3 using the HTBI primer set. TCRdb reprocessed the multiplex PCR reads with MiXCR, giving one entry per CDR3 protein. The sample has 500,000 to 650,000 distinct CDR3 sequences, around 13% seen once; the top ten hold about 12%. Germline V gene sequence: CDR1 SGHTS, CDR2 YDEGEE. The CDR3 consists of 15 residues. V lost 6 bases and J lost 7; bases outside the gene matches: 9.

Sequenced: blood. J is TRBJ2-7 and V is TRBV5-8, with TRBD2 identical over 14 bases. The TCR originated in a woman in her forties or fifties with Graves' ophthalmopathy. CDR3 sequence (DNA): TGTGCCAGCATTACTCCGGGACTAGCGGGAGTTGAGCAGTACTTC. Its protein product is CASITPGLAGVEQYF.